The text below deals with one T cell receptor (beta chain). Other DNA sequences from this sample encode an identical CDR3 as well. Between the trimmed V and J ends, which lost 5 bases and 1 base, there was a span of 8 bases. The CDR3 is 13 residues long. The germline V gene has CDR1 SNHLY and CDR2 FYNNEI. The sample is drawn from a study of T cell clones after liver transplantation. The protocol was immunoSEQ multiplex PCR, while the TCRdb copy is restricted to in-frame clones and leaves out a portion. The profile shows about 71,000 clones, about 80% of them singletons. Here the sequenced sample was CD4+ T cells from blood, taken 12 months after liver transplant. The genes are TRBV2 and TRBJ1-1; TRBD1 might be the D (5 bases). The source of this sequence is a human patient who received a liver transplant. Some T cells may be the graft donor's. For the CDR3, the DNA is TGTGCCAGCAGTACCCAGGGGAACACTGAAGCTTTCTTT. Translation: CASSTQGNTEAFF.